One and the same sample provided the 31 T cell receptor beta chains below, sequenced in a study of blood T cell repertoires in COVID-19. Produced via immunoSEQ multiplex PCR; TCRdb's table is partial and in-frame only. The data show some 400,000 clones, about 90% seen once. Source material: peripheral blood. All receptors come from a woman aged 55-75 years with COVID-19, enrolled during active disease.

The CDR3 nucleotides are TGTGCCAGCATCCAACGTCACAGCTCTGGAAACACCATATATTTT. Its translation: CASIQRHSSGNTIYF. This chain connects TRBV7-9 to TRBJ1-3; D gene unclear. The germline V gene has CDR1 SEHNR and CDR2 FQNEAQ (reference sequence). The CDR3 totals 15 residues. V shed 7 bases and J shed 0 bases, with 13 bases lying between them.

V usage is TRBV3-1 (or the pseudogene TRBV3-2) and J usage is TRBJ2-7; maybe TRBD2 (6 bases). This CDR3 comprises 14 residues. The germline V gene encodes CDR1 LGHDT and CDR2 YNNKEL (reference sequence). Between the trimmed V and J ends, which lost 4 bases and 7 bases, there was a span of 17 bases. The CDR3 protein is CASSRRGVAGEQYF. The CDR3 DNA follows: TGTGCCAGCAGCCGCCGGGGTGTCGCGGGGGAGCAGTACTTC.

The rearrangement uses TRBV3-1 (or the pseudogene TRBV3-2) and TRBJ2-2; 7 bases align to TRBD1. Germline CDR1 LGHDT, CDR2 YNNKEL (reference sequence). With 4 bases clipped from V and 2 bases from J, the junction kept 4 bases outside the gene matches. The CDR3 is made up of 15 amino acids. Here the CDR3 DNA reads TGTGCCAGCAGCCCACGGGACAGAAACACCGGGGAGCTGTTTTTT. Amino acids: CASSPRDRNTGELFF.

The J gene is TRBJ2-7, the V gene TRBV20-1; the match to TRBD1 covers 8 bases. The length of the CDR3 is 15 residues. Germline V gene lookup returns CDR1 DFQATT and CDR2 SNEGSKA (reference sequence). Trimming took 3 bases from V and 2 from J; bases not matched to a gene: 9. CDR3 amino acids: CSASVRQGRTYEQYF. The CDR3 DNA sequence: TGCAGTGCTAGTGTCCGACAGGGGAGAACCTACGAGCAGTACTTC.

CDR3 nucleotide sequence: TGTGCCAGCAGCCTCCGGACAGGGAGTAATGAAAAACTGTTTTTT. The encoded protein is CASSLRTGSNEKLFF. V gene TRBV3-1 (or the pseudogene TRBV3-2) combines with J gene TRBJ1-4; TRBD1 agrees at 8 bases. Trimming removed 4 bases from V and 4 bases from J; junction bases left unmatched: 5. Germline loops: CDR1 LGHDT, CDR2 YNNKEL (reference sequence). This CDR3 spans 15 amino acids.

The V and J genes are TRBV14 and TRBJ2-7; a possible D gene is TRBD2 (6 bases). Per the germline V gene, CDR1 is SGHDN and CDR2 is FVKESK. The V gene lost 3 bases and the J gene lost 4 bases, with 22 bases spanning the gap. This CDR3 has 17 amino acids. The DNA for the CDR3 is TGTGCCAGCAGCCAGGGCATACGGGGGAACTACTCTTACGAGCAGTACTTC. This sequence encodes CASSQGIRGNYSYEQYF.

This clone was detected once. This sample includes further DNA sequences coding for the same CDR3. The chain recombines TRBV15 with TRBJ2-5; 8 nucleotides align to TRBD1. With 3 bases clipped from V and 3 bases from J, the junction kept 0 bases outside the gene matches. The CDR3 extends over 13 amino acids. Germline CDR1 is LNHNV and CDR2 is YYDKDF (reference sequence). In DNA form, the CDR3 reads TGTGCCACCAGCAGGGACAGGGAAGAGACCCAGTACTTC. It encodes CATSRDREETQYF.

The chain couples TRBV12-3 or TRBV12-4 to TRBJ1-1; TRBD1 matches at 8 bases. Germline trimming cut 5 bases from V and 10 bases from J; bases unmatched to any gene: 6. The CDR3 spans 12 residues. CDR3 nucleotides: TGTGCCAGCAGTACCAGACAGGGGAGAGCTTTCTTT. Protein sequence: CASSTRQGRAFF.

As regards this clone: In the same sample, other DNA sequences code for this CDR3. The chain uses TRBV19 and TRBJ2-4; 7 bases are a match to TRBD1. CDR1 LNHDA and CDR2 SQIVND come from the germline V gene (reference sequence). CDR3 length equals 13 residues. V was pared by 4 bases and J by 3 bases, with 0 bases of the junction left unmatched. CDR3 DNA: TGTGCCAGTAGTAGGGACAGCAAAAACATTCAGTACTTC. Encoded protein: CASSRDSKNIQYF.

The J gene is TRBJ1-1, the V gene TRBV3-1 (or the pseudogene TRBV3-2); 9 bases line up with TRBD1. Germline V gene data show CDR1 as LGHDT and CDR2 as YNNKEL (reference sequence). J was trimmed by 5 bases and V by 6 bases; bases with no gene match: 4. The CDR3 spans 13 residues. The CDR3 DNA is TGTGCCAGCAGGCGACAGGGGGAAACTGAAGCTTTCTTT. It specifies CASRRQGETEAFF.

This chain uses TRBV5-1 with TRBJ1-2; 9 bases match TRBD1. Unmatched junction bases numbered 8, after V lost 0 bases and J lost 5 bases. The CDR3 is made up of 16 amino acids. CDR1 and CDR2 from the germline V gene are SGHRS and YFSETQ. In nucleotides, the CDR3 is TGCGCCAGCAGCTTGGAGGACAGGGGCCCCGCGTATGGCTACACCTTC. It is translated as CASSLEDRGPAYGYTF.

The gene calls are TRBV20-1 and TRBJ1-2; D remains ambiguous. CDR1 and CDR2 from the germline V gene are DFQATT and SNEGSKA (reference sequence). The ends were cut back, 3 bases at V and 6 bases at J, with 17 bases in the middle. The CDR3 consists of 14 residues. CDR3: CSASRGIGLDGYTF. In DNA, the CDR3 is TGCAGTGCTAGTAGAGGGATAGGTCTAGATGGCTACACCTTC.

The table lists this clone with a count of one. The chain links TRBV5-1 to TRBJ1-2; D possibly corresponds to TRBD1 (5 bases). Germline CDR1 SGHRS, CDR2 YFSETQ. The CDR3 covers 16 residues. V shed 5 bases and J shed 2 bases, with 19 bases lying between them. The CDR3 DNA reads TGCGCCAGCAGTTGGGGGGTTTCGGATTTAAACTATGGCTACACCTTC. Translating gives CASSWGVSDLNYGYTF.

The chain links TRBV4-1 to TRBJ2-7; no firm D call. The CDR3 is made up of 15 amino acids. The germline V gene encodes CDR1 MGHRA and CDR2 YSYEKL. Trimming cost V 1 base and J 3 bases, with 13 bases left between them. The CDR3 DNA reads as TGCGCCAGCAGCCAAGTCCCCACGGGTCACTACGAGCAGTACTTC. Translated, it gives CASSQVPTGHYEQYF.

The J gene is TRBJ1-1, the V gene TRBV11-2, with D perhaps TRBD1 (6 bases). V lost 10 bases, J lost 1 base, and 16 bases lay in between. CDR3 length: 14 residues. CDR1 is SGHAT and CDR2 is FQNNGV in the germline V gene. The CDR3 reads CATKGGASNTEAFF. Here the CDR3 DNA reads TGTGCCACCAAGGGGGGGGCGTCGAACACTGAAGCTTTCTTT.

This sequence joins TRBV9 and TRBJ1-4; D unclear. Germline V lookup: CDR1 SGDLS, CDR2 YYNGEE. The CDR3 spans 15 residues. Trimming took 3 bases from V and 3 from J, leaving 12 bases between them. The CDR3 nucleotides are TGTGCCAGCAGCGCCCGACCCGAGGCTAATGAAAAACTGTTTTTT. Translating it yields CASSARPEANEKLFF.

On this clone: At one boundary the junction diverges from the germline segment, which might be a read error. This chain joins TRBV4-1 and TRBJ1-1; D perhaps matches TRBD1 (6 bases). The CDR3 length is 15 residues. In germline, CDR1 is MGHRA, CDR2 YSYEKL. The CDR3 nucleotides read TGCGCCAGCAGCCAAGGGATAGAGAGCGGGACAAGGCGTGCCTTT. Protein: CASSQGIESGTRRAF.

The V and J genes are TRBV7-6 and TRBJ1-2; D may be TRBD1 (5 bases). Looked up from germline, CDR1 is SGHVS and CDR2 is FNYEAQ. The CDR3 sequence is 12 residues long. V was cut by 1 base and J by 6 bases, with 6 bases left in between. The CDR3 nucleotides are TGTGCCAGCAGCTTAGGGGGGGATGGCTACACCTTC. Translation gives CASSLGGDGYTF.

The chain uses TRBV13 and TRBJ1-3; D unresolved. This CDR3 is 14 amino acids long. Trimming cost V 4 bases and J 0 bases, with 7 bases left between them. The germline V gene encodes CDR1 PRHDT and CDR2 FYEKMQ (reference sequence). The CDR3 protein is CASSSRSSGNTIYF. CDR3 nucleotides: TGTGCCAGCAGCTCCCGCAGCTCTGGAAACACCATATATTTT.

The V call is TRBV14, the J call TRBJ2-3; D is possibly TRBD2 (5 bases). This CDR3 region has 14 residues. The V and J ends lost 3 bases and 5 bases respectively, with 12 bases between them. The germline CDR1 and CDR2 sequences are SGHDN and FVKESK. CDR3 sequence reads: CASSQSGAGDTQYF. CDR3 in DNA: TGTGCCAGCAGCCAGAGCGGTGCGGGAGATACGCAGTATTTT. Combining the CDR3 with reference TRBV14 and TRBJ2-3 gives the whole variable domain EAGVTQFPSHSVIEKGQTVTLRCDPISGHDNLYWYRRVMGKEIKFLLHFVKESKQDESGMPNNRFLAERTGGTYSTLKVQPAELEDSGVYFCASSQSGAGDTQYFGPGTRLTVL.

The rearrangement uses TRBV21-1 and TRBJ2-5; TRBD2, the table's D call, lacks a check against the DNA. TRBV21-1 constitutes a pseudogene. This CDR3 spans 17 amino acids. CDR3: CASSIPSERGGQETQYF. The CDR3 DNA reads TGTGCCAGCAGCATCCCGTCGGAGCGGGGGGGACAAGAGACCCAGTACTTC.

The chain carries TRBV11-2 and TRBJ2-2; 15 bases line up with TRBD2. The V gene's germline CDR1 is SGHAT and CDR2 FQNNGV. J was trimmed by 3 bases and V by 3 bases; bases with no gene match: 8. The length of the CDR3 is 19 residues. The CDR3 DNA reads TGTGCCAGCAGCTTGGAAGGACTAGCGGGGGGGCTGGACACCGGGGAGCTGTTTTTT. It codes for CASSLEGLAGGLDTGELFF.

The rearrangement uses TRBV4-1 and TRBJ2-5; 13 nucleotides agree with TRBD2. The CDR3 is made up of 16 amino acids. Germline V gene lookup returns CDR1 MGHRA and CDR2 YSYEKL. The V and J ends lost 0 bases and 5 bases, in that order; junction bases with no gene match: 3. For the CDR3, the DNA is TGCGCCAGCAGCCAAGATGGGACTAGCGGGGTGGAGACCCAGTACTTC. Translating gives CASSQDGTSGVETQYF.

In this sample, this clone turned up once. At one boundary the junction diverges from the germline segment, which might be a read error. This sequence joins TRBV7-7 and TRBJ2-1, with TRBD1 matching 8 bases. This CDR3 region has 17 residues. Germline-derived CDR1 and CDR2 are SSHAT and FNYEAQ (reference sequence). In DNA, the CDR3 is TGTGCTAGCAGCTTAGCGCTGGACAGGGCAACGATCGGTGAGCAGTTCTTC. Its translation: CASSLALDRATIGEQFF. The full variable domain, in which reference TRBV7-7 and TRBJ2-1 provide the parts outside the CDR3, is GAGVSQSPRYKVTKRGQDVTLRCDPISSHATLYWYQQALGQGPEFLTYFNYEAQPDKSGLPSDRFSAERPEGSISTLTIQRTEQRDSAMYRCASSLALDRATIGEQFFGPGTRLTVL.

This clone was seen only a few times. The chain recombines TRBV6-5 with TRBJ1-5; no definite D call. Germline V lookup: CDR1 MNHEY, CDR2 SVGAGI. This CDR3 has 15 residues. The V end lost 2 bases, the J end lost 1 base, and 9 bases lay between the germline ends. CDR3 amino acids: CASSYGFNSNQPQHF. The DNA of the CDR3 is TGTGCCAGCAGTTACGGCTTTAACAGCAATCAGCCCCAGCATTTT.

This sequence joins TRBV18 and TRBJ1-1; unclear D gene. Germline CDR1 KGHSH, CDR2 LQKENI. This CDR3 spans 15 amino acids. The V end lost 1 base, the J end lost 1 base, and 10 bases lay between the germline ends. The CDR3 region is CASSPQAAKNTEAFF. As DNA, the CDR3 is TGTGCCAGCTCACCACAGGCAGCGAAGAACACTGAAGCTTTCTTT.

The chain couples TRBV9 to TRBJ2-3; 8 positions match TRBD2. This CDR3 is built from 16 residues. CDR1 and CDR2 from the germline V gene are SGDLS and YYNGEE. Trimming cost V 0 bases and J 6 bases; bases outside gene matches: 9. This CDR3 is CASSVEASGWMDTQYF. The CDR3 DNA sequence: TGTGCCAGCAGCGTAGAGGCTAGCGGGTGGATGGATACGCAGTATTTT.

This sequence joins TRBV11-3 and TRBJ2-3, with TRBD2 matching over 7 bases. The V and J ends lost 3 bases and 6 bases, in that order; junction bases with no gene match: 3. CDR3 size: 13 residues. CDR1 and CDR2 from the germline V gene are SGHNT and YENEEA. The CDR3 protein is CASSLGLQDTQYF. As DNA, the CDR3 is TGTGCCAGCAGCTTGGGACTACAGGATACGCAGTATTTT.

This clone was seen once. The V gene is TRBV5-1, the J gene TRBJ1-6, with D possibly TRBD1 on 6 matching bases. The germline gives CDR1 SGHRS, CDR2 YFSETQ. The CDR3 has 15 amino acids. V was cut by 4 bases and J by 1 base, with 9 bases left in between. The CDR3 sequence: CASSNRESYNSPLHF. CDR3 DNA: TGCGCCAGCAGCAACAGGGAGTCCTATAATTCACCCCTCCACTTT.

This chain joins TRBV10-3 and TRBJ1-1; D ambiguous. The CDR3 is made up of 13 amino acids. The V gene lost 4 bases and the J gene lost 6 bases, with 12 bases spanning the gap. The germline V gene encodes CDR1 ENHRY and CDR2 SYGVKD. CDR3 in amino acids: CAISGLQRSEAFF. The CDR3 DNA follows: TGTGCCATCAGTGGCCTCCAGAGGTCTGAAGCTTTCTTT.

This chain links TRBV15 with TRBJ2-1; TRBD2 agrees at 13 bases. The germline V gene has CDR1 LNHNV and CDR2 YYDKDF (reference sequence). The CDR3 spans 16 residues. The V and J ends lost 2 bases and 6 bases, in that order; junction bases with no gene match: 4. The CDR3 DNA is TGTGCCACCAGCAGAACACTAGCGGGGGGGCCCAATGAGCAGTTCTTC. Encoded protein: CATSRTLAGGPNEQFF. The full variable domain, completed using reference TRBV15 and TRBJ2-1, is DAMVIQNPRYQVTQFGKPVTLSCSQTLNHNVMYWYQQKSSQAPKLLFHYYDKDFNNEADTPDNFQSRRPNTSFCFLDIRSPGLGDTAMYLCATSRTLAGGPNEQFFGPGTRLTVL.